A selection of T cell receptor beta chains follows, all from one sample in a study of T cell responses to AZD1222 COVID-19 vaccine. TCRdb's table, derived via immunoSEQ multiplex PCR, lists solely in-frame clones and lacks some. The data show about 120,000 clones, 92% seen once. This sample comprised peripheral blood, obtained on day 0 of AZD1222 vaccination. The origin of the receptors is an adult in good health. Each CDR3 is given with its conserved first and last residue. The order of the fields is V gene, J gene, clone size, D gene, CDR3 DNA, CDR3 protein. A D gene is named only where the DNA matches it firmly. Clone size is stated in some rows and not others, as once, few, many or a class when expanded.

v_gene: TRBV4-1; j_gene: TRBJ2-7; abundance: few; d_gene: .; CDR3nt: TGCGCCAGCAGCCAATTAGCAACCTCCTACGAGCAGTACTTC; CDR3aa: CASSQLATSYEQYF
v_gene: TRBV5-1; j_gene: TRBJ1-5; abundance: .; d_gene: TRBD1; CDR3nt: TGCGCCAGCAGCTTGGGGACAGGAGCACGAAATCAGCCCCAGCATTTT; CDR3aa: CASSLGTGARNQPQHF
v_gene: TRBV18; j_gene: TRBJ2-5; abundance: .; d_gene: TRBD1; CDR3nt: TGTGCCAGCTCGCCGGACAGGGTACAAGAGACCCAGTACTTC; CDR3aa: CASSPDRVQETQYF
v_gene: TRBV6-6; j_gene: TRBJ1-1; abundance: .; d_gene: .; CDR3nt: TGTGCCAGCACCCCAGGGATGACTGAAGCTTTCTTT; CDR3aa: CASTPGMTEAFF
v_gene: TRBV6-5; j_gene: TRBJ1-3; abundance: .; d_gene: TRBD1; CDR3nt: TGTGCCAGCCGGGGGGACAGAGACACCATATATTTT; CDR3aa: CASRGDRDTIYF
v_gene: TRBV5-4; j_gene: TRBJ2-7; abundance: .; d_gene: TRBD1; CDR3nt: TGTGCCAGCAGCTTTGGACAGGGCGGTATCTACGAGCAGTACTTC; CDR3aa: CASSFGQGGIYEQYF
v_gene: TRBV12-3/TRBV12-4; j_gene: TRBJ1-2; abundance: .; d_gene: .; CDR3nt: TGTGCCAGCACCACGGGTCCCTCCTATGGCTACACCTTC; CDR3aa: CASTTGPSYGYTF
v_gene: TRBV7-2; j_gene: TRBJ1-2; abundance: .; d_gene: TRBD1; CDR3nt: TGTGCCAGCAGCTTCAGGGACAGGGGTACCTATGGCTACACCTTC; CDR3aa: CASSFRDRGTYGYTF
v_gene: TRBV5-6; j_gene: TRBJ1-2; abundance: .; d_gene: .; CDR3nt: TGTGCCAGCAGCAGTGGGGACGGGGGGAACTATGGCTACACCTTC; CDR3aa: CASSSGDGGNYGYTF
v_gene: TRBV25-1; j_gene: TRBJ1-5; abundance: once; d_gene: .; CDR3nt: TGTGCCAGCAGCAACCAGGGGAACAATCAGCCCCAGCATTTT; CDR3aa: CASSNQGNNQPQHF
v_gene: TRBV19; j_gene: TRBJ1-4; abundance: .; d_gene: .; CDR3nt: TGTGCCAGTAGTAGGGTTCCCCCGGCGGCAACTAATGAAAAACTGTTTTTT; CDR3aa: CASSRVPPAATNEKLFF
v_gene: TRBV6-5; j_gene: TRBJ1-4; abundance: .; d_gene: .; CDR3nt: TGTGCCAGCAACGGAGGTGGGGATGAAAAACTGTTTTTT; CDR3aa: CASNGGGDEKLFF
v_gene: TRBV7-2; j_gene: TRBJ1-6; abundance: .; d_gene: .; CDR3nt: TGTGCCAGCAGCCAGGGGATAAGCAATTCACCCCTCCACTTT; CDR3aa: CASSQGISNSPLHF
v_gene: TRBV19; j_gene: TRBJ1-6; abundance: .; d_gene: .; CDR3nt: TGTGCCAGTAAGGAGGGCTCCTATAATTCACCCCTCCACTTT; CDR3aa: CASKEGSYNSPLHF
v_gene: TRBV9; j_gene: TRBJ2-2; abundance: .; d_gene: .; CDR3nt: TGTGCCAGCAGCGTAGGGGGGCGGTTCCAGCGGGGTGGAGACACCGGGGAGCTGTTTTTT; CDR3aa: CASSVGGRFQRGGDTGELFF
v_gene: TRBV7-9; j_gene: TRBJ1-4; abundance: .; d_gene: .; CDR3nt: TGTGCCAGCAGCTTTCGTGTTAATGAAAAACTGTTTTTT; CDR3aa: CASSFRVNEKLFF
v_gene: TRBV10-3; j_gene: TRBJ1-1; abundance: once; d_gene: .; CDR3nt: TGTGCCATCAGTGATGCCGGGGCCGTGAACACTGAAGCTTTCTTT; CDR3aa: CAISDAGAVNTEAFF
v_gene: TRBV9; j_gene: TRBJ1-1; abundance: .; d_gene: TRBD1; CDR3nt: TGTGCCAGCAGCGCGACAGGGATGAACACTGAAGCTTTCTTT; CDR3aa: CASSATGMNTEAFF
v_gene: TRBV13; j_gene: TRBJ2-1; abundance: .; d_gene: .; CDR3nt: TGTGCCAGCAGCCTACCCTTGGGAAATGAGCAGTTCTTC; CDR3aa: CASSLPLGNEQFF
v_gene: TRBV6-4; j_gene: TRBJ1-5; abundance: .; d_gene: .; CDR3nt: TGTGCCAGCAGCGCAATGACAGGAGGGCAGCCCCAGCATTTT; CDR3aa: CASSAMTGGQPQHF
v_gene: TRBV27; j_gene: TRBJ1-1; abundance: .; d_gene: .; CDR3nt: TGTGCCAGCAGTTTAGGCGGCCCCTTGAACACTGAAGCTTTCTTT; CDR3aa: CASSLGGPLNTEAFF
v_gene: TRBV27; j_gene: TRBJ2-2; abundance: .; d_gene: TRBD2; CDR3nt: TGTGCCAGCAGTTTCCCTAGCGGCATGAACACCGGGGAGCTGTTTTTT; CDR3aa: CASSFPSGMNTGELFF
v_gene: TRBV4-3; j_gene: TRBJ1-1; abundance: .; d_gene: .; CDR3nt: TGCGCCAGCAGCCAAGAAAAGGGCGGGGGTAGTTGGGCTTTCTTT; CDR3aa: CASSQEKGGGSWAFF
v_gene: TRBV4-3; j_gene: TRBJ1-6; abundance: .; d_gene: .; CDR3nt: TGCGCCAGCAGCCAAGAATCGGCAGGGACCAATTCACCCCTCCACTTT; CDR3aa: CASSQESAGTNSPLHF
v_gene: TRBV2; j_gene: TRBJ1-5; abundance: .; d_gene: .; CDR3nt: TGTGCCAGCGGGTCGGAGGGAGGGCATCAGCCCCAGCATTTT; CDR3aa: CASGSEGGHQPQHF
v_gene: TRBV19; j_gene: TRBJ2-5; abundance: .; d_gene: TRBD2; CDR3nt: TGTGCCAGTAGTATATTGGCGGGGGTGACGGAGGCCCAGTACTTC; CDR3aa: CASSILAGVTEAQYF
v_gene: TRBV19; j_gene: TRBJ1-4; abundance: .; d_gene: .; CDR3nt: TGTGCCAGTAGTAATCCGGGCCTCAAGCTGTTTTTT; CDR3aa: CASSNPGLKLFF
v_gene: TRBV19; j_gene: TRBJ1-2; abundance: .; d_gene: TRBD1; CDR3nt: TGTGCCAGTAGTCCACAGGGGGCAGTCTCTGGGGGCTACACCTTC; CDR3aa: CASSPQGAVSGGYTF
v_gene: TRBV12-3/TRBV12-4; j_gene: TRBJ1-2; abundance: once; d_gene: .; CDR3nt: TGTGCCAGCAGGAAGGACGGGGGCTACACCTTC; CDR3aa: CASRKDGGYTF
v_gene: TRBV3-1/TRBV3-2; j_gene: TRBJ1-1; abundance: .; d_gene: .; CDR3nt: TGTGCCAGCAGCTCCCACGGCCTGAACACTGAAGCTTTCTTT; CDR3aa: CASSSHGLNTEAFF
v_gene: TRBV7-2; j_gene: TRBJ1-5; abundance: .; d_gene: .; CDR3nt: TGTGCCAGCAGCTTAAGGAAGAGCAATCAGCCCCAGCATTTT; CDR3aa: CASSLRKSNQPQHF
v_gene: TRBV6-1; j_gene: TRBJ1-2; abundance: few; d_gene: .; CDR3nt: TGTGCCAGCAGTGAAAGACAGGTAGGCCGGCGTGGCTACACCTTC; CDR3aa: CASSERQVGRRGYTF
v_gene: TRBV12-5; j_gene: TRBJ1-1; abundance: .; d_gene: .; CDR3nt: TGTGCTAGTGGTTTGCAGGGATACACTGAAGCTTTCTTT; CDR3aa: CASGLQGYTEAFF
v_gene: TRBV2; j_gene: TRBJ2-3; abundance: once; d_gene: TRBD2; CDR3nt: TGTGCCAGCACCGAGGGACTAGCAGACACAGATACGCAGTATTTT; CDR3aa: CASTEGLADTDTQYF
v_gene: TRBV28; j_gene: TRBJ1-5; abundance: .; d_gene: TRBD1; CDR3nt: TGTGCCAGTACTCTCGATGGACAGGGGAAAAATCAGCCCCAGCATTTT; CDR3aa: CASTLDGQGKNQPQHF
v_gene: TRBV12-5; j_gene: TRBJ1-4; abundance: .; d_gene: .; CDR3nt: TGTGCTACCGGGCGCGGGGGGCTCGGGACTAATGAAAAACTGTTTTTT; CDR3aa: CATGRGGLGTNEKLFF
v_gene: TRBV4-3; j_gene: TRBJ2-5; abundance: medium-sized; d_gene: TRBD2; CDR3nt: TGCGCCAGCAGCCAAGATGGTAGCGGGGGGGCAGAGACCCAGTACTTC; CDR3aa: CASSQDGSGGAETQYF
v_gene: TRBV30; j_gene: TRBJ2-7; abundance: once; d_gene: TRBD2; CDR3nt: TGTGCCTGGAGTACCGGGACTAGCGGGATTCTCGCCTACGAGCAGTACTTC; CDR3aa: CAWSTGTSGILAYEQYF
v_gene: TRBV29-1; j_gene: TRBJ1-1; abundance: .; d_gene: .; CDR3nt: TGCAGCGTTATAACAGGCACTGAAGCTTTCTTT; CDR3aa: CSVITGTEAFF
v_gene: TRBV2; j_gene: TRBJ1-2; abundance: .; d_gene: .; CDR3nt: TGTGCCAGCAGTGAAATGAGAGGGGCCTATGGCTACACCTTC; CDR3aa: CASSEMRGAYGYTF
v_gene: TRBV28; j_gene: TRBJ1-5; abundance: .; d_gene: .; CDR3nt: TGTGCCAGCAGTTTTGTGCAAGGGGAAAATCAGCCCCAGCATTTT; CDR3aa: CASSFVQGENQPQHF